One T cell receptor (beta chain) is described in this entry. The specificity of this receptor is unknown. It has no much larger one-base neighbor in the sample; base qualities were not kept. The library was generated by the immunoSEQ multiplex PCR assay. This immuneACCESS table, as held by TCRdb, lists in-frame sequences with V and J called but not all clones. Of the missing ones, under half trace to an unresolved V gene in checked studies; the others have no known cause. The sample table records about 97,000 clones; about nine tenths of these occur just once. Jointly, the top ten make up around 0.8% of the sample. The sample comes from a study of T cell changes during pregnancy in multiple sclerosis (dated by TCRdb to the late 2010s). Regarding the complete study: The study examined how the T cell repertoire changed over the course of pregnancy in women with multiple sclerosis.

The CDR3, from cysteine to phenylalanine, totals 13 residues. Just the 39-base CDR3 DNA is kept, in frame starting at base 1. For CDR1 and CDR2, the germline V gene (reference sequence) lists LNHNV and YYDKDF. Compared with germline, V lacks 1 base and J lacks 14 bases; bases without a gene match: 9. The sample here was peripheral blood, taken in the second trimester of pregnancy. The sequence came from a female donor in good health, enrolled as a control in a pregnancy study. The chain uses TRBV15 and TRBJ1-2; TRBD1 fits 8 bases in the junction. The DNA is TGTGCCACCAGCAGAGCTACTTCAGGGGGCGATACCTTC. Its translation is CATSRATSGGDTF.